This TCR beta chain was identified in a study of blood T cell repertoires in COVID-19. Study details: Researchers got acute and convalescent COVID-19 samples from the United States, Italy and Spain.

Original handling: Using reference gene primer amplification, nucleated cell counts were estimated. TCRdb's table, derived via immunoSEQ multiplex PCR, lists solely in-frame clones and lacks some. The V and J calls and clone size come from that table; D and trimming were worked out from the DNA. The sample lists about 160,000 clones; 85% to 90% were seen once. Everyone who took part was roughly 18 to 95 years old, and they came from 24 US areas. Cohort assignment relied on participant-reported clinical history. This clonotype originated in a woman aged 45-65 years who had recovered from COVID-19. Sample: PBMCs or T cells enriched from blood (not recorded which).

The CDR3 DNA follows: TGTGCCAGCAGTTTCGGACCAGCGGGTGAGCAGTACTTC. Protein: CASSFGPAGEQYF. V usage is TRBV12-3 or TRBV12-4 and J usage is TRBJ2-7; D is perhaps TRBD2 (6 bases). This CDR3 spans 13 amino acids. The germline V and J ends were trimmed by 3 bases and 7 bases, with 13 bases remaining between them.